The 11 T cell receptor beta chains listed next were all sequenced from one sample in a study of shared clonotypes between healthy human individuals (TCRdb year 2020). CD8 naive samples were CD45RO-negative cells positively selected for CCR7, giving a CD45RA+CCR7+ population that excluded TemRA cells. Library method: the immunoSEQ multiplex PCR assay. TCRdb stores this immuneACCESS table with in-frame sequences only. Part of the clones is absent; in the studies checked, under half of the shortfall reflects unresolved V genes, and no reason is known for the rest. Present in this sample are more than 2 million clones, around 93% of which were seen just once. In total, the top ten clones hold approximately 1.7% of the sample. Sequencing was carried out using naive CD8+ T cells from PBMCs. This specimen's cell subset or site label, per the study, means: CD45RA+CCR7+. The origin of the receptors is a man younger than 35 in good health. Some clones in this sample may be carry-over from other donors' samples.

The CDR3 here is CASSLQHGGRGTDTQYF. The CDR3, as DNA: TGCGCCAGCAGCTTGCAACACGGGGGCAGGGGTACAGATACGCAGTATTTT. The gene calls are TRBV5-1 and TRBJ2-3; D possibly matches TRBD1 or TRBD2 (6 bases each). CDR1 is SGHRS and CDR2 is YFSETQ in the germline V gene. The CDR3 loop spans 17 amino acids. V lost 1 base, J lost 3 bases, and 18 bases lay in between.

The genes are TRBV7-7 and TRBJ2-1, with D possibly TRBD2 on 6 matching bases. With 1 base removed from V and 4 bases from J, the gap between germline ends came to 11 bases. The V gene's germline CDR1 is SSHAT and CDR2 FNYEAQ (reference sequence). The length of the CDR3 is 15 residues. CDR3 nucleotides: TGTGCCAGCAGCTTAGTTCTAGCGTCTTACAATGAGCAGTTCTTC. Protein sequence: CASSLVLASYNEQFF.

The chain has TRBV11-3 and TRBJ1-1; D unclear. The CDR3 has 14 amino acids. V was cut by 2 bases and J by 4 bases, with 11 bases left in between. Looked up from germline, CDR1 is SGHNT and CDR2 is YENEEA. CDR3: CASSLTPTGTEAFF. In DNA, the CDR3 is TGTGCCAGCAGCTTAACCCCGACGGGCACTGAAGCTTTCTTT.

This clone was seen just once. This chain uses TRBV27 with TRBJ2-7, with D perhaps given as TRBD1 or TRBD2 (5 bases each). CDR1 is MNHEY, CDR2 SMNVEV, per germline (reference sequence). V was shortened by 7 bases and J by 2 bases, with 15 bases between the two germline ends. The CDR3 consists of 14 residues. In DNA, the CDR3 is TGTGCCAGCACCCTCCGGGACGGCCCCTACGAGCAGTACTTC. Translation gives CASTLRDGPYEQYF.

This clone is a singleton in its sample. The rearrangement uses TRBV6-1 and TRBJ2-7, with D unresolved. CDR3 length: 14 residues. V was cut by 1 base and J by 6 bases, with 13 bases left in between. In germline, CDR1 is MNHNS, CDR2 SASEGT. The DNA of the CDR3 is TGTGCCAGCAGTGAAGTTGGCTCTCAGACCGAGCAGTACTTC. Translated: CASSEVGSQTEQYF.

The chain uses TRBV6-1 and TRBJ2-3; TRBD2 matches 8 bases. The CDR3 spans 19 residues. The ends lost 3 bases at V and 4 bases at J; junction bases unmatched: 18. Germline assignment: CDR1 MNHNS and CDR2 SASEGT. CDR3 coding DNA: TGTGCCAGCAGTGAGCAAACATACACCTGGACTAGCAAGGCAGATACGCAGTATTTT. Its protein is CASSEQTYTWTSKADTQYF.

V and J are TRBV27 and TRBJ2-1, with 10 positions matching TRBD2. The germline V gene has CDR1 MNHEY and CDR2 SMNVEV (reference sequence). The trim removed 5 bases at V and 7 bases at J, leaving 11 bases unmatched. This CDR3 is built from 16 residues. Written as DNA, the CDR3 is TGTGCCAGCAGTCCCCAAGCGGGAGGGCCAGGGAATGAGCAGTTCTTC. As protein: CASSPQAGGPGNEQFF.

V and J are TRBV11-2 and TRBJ2-7; D possibly corresponds to TRBD2 (6 bases). The V gene's germline CDR1 is SGHAT and CDR2 FQNNGV. V was trimmed by 0 bases and J by 0 bases, leaving 12 bases between them. The CDR3 spans 16 residues. The CDR3 region is CASSLDPGGSSYEQYF. CDR3 DNA: TGTGCCAGCAGCTTAGATCCTGGGGGGAGCTCCTACGAGCAGTACTTC.

The chain uses TRBV7-8 and TRBJ2-7, with D perhaps TRBD2 (6 bases). Trimming stripped 5 bases from V and 0 bases from J, with 11 bases between. The CDR3 consists of 14 residues. Germline V gene sequence: CDR1 SGHVS, CDR2 FQNEAQ. The CDR3 loop is CASSKGLSSYEQYF. The DNA for the CDR3 is TGTGCCAGCAGCAAAGGACTATCCTCCTACGAGCAGTACTTC.

The chain has TRBV7-9 and TRBJ2-5, with a tentative D call TRBD1 (5 bases). The length of the CDR3 is 16 residues. With 5 bases removed from V and 0 bases from J, the gap between germline ends came to 16 bases. CDR1 and CDR2 from the germline V gene are SEHNR and FQNEAQ (reference sequence). As DNA, the CDR3 is TGTGCCAGCAGCGCGACAGTCCCCCGGTACCAAGAGACCCAGTACTTC. Translating gives CASSATVPRYQETQYF. The full variable domain, with the rest looked up from reference TRBV7-9 and TRBJ2-5, is DTGVSQNPRHKITKRGQNVTFRCDPISEHNRLYWYRQTLGQGPEFLTYFQNEAQLEKSRLLSDRFSAERPKGSFSTLEIQRTEQGDSAMYLCASSATVPRYQETQYFGPGTRLLVL.

This clone was detected once. This CDR3 is also generated by other DNA sequences in the sample. The chain combines TRBV29-1 with TRBJ2-1; perhaps D is TRBD1 or TRBD2 (5 bases each). The V and J ends lost 4 bases and 0 bases respectively, with 7 bases between them. CDR3 length equals 13 residues. Germline V gives CDR1 SQVTM, CDR2 ANQGSEA. The CDR3 DNA follows: TGCAGCGTTGGGGGGAGCTCCTACAATGAGCAGTTCTTC. As protein: CSVGGSSYNEQFF.